This T cell receptor beta chain was profiled in a study of T cell responses to AZD1222 COVID-19 vaccine (dated by TCRdb to 2020 to 2023). Background on the whole study: A total of over 230 trial participants underwent TCR sequencing, of whom 200 to 220 had received two doses of AZD1222 and around 25 had received two doses of the MenACWY control vaccine. Trial participants were enrolled by age into subgroups of 18-55, 56-69 and 70-plus years, and around 150, 29 and 61 TCR-sequenced participants, respectively, were included in these subgroups.

In regard to this clone: Its recognized antigen is unknown. No much larger clone exists at a distance of one base, and base qualities are not known.

The CDR3 regions of human TCRbeta chains were analyzed by immunosequencing. Regarding the original processing steps: Repertoire TCRs were matched against a reference library of SARS-CoV-2-specific TCRs generated with the MIRA antigen-specificity platform. Breadth was defined as the fraction of unique TCRs that were SARS-CoV-2-associated, and depth was defined as the fraction of total T cells that were SARS-CoV-2-associated. Using the MIRA data, each spike-specific TCR was assigned both to the spike region to which the TCR was reactive and to a CD4 or CD8 class. Log10-transformed breadth and depth values were compared by one-way ANOVA with Sidak's multiple comparisons tests. In its TCRdb copy, this immuneACCESS table keeps in-frame sequences only and misses some clones. Where compared with another copy, unresolved V genes explain less than half of these, and the others have no known cause. D and trimming come from the DNA, and the V and J calls and clone size come from that table. The sample table lists about 160,000 clones, about 92% of them with a count of one. The ten most abundant clones make up less than 1.3% of the sample.

What the work shows at the level of the full study, not this receptor alone: Reportedly, almost half of the unique spike-specific TCRs recognized epitopes lying outside the regions that are mutated in the B.1.351 and B.1.1.7 variants. The 56-69-year group was small, and its depth increase did not reach significance, likely because of low power. After two AZD1222 doses, both the breadth and the depth of spike-specific TCRs were significantly higher than at day 0 and than in MenACWY recipients. CD4 TCRs associated with the vaccine covered the entire spike protein, and the dominant responses were in regions 160-218 and 743-854. Participants were mostly white British, with more females than males. The authors suggested clonal diversity may have been underestimated. Because no samples from the day 14 peak response were available, repertoires could be characterized only after the peak T cell response. Conclusions about previously exposed vaccinees are limited, since just five or six AZD1222 recipients were seropositive for SARS-CoV-2 at baseline.

V lost 5 bases and J lost 2 bases, and the count of bases not matched to a germline gene is 8. CDR1 and CDR2, looked up from the germline V gene, are SGHTA and FQGNSA. The CDR3 measures 15 amino acids from cysteine to phenylalanine. The sequence is cut down to CDR3 DNA, 45 bases in frame from base 1. The sample's time point, from its label and the paper: about 28 days (+/-7) after the second vaccine dose. AZD1222 recipients with second doses at about 4 weeks or about 12 weeks were pooled, because spike-specific TCR depth and breadth did not differ between schedules. Samples from vaccinated people were obtained from the UK trials COV001 and COV002, which included a single-blind randomized controlled phase 2/3 trial of AZD1222 (ChAdOx1 nCoV-19) in healthy adults. For TCRbeta chain sequencing, PBMC samples were collected from trial participants at day 0 and at day 28 after the second dose.

Sequencing was performed on peripheral blood, taken 28 days after the second AZD1222 dose. This receptor was taken from an adult who received the AZD1222 COVID-19 vaccine. The chain is assembled from TRBV7-2 and TRBJ1-2, with TRBD1 matching 7 junction bases. The DNA is as follows: TGTGCCAGCAGCCCCCGGGACAGCCACAACTATGGCTACACCTTC. Its protein product is CASSPRDSHNYGYTF.